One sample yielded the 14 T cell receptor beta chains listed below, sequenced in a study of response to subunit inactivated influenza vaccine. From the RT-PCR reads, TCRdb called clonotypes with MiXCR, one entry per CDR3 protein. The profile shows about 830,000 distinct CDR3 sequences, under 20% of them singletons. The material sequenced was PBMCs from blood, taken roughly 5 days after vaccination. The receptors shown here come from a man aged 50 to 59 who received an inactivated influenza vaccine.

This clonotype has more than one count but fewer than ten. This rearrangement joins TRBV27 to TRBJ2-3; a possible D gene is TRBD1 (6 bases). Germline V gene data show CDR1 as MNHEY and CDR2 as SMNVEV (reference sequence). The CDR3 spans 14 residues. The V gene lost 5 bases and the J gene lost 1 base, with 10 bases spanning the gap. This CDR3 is CASSPYRGTDTQYF. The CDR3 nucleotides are TGTGCCAGCAGTCCATACAGGGGCACAGATACGCAGTATTTT.

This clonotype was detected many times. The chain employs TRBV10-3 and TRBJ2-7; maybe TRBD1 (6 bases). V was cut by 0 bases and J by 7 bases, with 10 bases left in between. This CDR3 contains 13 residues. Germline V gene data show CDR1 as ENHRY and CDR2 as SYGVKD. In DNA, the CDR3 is TGTGCCATCAGTGAGTCAACAGGGTTGGAGCAGTACTTC. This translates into CAISESTGLEQYF.

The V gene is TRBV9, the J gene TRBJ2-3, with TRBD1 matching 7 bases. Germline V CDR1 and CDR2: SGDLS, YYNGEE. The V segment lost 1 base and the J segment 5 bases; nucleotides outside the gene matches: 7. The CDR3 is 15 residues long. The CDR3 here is CASSVRGQLIDTQYF. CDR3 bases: TGTGCCAGCAGCGTAAGGGGACAGTTGATAGATACGCAGTATTTT.

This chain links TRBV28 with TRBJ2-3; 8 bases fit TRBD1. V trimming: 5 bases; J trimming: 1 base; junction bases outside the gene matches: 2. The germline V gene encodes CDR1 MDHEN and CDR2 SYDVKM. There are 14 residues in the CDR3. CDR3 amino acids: CASSVTGGTDTQYF. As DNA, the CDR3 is TGTGCCAGCAGTGTGACAGGGGGCACAGATACGCAGTATTTT.

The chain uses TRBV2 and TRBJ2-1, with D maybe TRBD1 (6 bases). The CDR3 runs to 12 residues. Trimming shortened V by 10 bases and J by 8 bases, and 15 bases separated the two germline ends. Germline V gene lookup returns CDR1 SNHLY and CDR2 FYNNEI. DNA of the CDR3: TGTGCCACACAGGGACCCTGGGATGAGCAGTTCTTC. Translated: CATQGPWDEQFF.

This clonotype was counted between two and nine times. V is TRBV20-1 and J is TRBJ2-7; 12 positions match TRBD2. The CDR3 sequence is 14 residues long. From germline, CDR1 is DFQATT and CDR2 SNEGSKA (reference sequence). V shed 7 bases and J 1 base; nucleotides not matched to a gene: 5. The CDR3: CSVRLAGVSYEQYF. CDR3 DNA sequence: TGCAGTGTCAGACTAGCGGGAGTGTCCTACGAGCAGTACTTC.

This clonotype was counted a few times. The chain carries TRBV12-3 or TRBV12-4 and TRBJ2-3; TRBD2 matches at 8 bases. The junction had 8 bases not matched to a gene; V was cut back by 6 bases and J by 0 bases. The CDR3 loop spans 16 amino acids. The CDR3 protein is CASRHSGALSTDTQYF. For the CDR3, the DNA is TGTGCCAGCAGACATAGCGGGGCCCTGAGCACAGATACGCAGTATTTT.

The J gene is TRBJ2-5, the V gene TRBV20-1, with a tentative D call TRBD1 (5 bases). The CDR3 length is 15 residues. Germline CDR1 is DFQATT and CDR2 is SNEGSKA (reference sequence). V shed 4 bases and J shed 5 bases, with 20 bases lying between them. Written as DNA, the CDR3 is TGCAGTGCTACGCCCTACGACAGCCTCGGGGAGACCCAGTACTTC. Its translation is CSATPYDSLGETQYF.

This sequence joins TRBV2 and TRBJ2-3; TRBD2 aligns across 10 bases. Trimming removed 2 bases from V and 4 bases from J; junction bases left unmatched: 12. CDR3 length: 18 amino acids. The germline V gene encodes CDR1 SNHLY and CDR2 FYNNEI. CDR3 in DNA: TGTGCCAGCAGTGAAATATTGGTGAGCGGGGGGGGAGCAGATACGCAGTATTTT. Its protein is CASSEILVSGGGADTQYF.

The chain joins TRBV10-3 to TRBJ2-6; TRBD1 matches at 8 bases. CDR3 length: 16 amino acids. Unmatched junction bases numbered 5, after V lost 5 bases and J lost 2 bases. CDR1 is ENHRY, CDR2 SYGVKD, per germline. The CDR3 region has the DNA TGTGCCATCAGTCCCTCAGGGGGCACTGGGGCCAACGTCCTGACTTTC. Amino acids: CAISPSGGTGANVLTF.

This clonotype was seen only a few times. The CDR3 DNA sequence: TGTGCCAGCAGTTTTATCCTCAGGTTAGGGCAGTCCGGCGAGCAGTACTTC. Protein: CASSFILRLGQSGEQYF. The chain employs TRBV28 and TRBJ2-7; D not resolved. Germline CDR1 reads MDHEN; CDR2 reads SYDVKM. The CDR3 totals 17 residues. The germline V and J ends were trimmed by 3 bases and 6 bases, with 24 bases remaining between them.

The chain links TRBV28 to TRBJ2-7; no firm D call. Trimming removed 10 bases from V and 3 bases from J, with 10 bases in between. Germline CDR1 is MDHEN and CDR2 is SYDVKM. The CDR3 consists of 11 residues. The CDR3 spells CAIGPGYEQYF. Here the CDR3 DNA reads TGTGCCATCGGACCGGGCTACGAGCAGTACTTC.

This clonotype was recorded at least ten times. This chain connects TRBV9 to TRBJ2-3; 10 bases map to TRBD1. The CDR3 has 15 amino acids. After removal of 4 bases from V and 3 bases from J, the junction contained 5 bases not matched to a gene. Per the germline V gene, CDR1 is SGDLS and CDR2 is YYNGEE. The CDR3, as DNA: TGTGCCAGCAGCCCGGGACAGGGGAGGACAGATACGCAGTATTTT. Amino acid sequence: CASSPGQGRTDTQYF.

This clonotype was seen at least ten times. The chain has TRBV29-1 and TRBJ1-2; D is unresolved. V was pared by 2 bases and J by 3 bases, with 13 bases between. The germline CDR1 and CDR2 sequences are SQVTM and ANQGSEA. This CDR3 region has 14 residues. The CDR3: CSVEWVTGYYGYTF. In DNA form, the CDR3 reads TGCAGCGTTGAATGGGTGACGGGATACTATGGCTACACCTTC.